A single sample gave rise to the 27 T cell receptor beta chains below, sequenced in a study of shared clonotypes between healthy human individuals. Assay used: immunoSEQ multiplex PCR; TCRdb lists only in-frame clones, some missing. The table shows about 1.1 million clones, with around 82% occurring only once. Material for sequencing was memory CD4+ T cells from PBMCs. Subset in this sample: CD45RA-negative fraction. The source is a man between 18 and 29 years old in good health. Some clones in this sample may be carry-over from other donors' samples.

This clone was picked up many times. This chain joins TRBV7-3 and TRBJ2-7, with D hard to call. The CDR3 spans 14 residues. Germline lookup yields CDR1 SGHTA and CDR2 FQGTGA. Trimming left V 5 bases short and J 6 bases short, with 17 bases between. The CDR3 sequence: CASSPHPSSPEQYF. The CDR3 region has the DNA TGTGCCAGCAGCCCCCATCCCTCCTCTCCCGAGCAGTACTTC.

This chain joins TRBV29-1 and TRBJ1-1; perhaps TRBD1 as D (5 bases). Germline assignment: CDR1 SQVTM and CDR2 ANQGSEA. This CDR3 spans 13 amino acids. V was clipped by 7 bases and J by 0 bases, with 12 bases between them. CDR3 in DNA: TGCAGCGGACAGAGGCCGATGAACACTGAAGCTTTCTTT. It specifies CSGQRPMNTEAFF.

This clone was counted between two and nine times. The chain recombines TRBV11-1 with TRBJ2-3; either TRBD1 or TRBD2 may supply D (5 bases each). Germline V gene sequence: CDR1 SGHAT, CDR2 FQDESV (reference sequence). The CDR3 loop spans 15 amino acids. Trimming took off 7 bases at V and 0 bases at J, with 14 bases between the two ends. The CDR3 region is CASTKGTGSTDTQYF. The CDR3 nucleotides read TGTGCCAGCACCAAGGGGACGGGTAGCACAGATACGCAGTATTTT.

The count of this clone is one. The rearrangement joins TRBV2 to TRBJ2-5; TRBD1 matches 8 bases. The CDR3 runs to 13 residues. Germline V gene lookup returns CDR1 SNHLY and CDR2 FYNNEI. V gave up 10 bases and J gave up 2 bases; unmatched junction bases: 6. The CDR3 region is CAIKDRAQETQYF. The DNA of the CDR3 is TGTGCCATCAAGGACAGGGCACAAGAGACCCAGTACTTC.

The V gene is TRBV10-3, the J gene TRBJ2-1, with TRBD2 matching 14 bases. This CDR3 contains 18 residues. The V and J ends lost 10 bases and 4 bases, in that order; junction bases with no gene match: 15. Germline-derived CDR1 and CDR2 are ENHRY and SYGVKD. CDR3 sequence reads: CATASGLAGVRDYNEQFF. The CDR3 bases are TGTGCCACCGCCTCGGGACTAGCGGGAGTGAGGGATTACAATGAGCAGTTCTTC.

This clone has just a few counts. The chain uses TRBV27 and TRBJ2-1; D not certain. The germline gives CDR1 MNHEY, CDR2 SMNVEV (reference sequence). The CDR3 has 13 amino acids. V lost 6 bases and J 4 bases, leaving 10 bases between the germline ends. CDR3 DNA: TGTGCCAGCAGCCCGGAACCTTACAATGAGCAGTTCTTC. Protein sequence: CASSPEPYNEQFF.

The chain uses TRBV27 and TRBJ2-2; D remains ambiguous. V was clipped by 6 bases and J by 2 bases, with 7 bases between them. CDR3 length: 13 amino acids. CDR1 is MNHEY and CDR2 is SMNVEV in the germline V gene (reference sequence). The CDR3 sequence: CASSRINTGELFF. The CDR3 DNA is TGTGCCAGCAGCCGAATCAACACCGGGGAGCTGTTTTTT.

The chain combines TRBV6-6 with TRBJ2-7, with D perhaps TRBD1 (6 bases). The CDR3 runs to 13 residues. V lost 5 bases, J lost 3 bases, and 11 bases lay in between. CDR1 and CDR2 from the germline V gene are MNHNY and SVGAGI (reference sequence). The CDR3 coding sequence is TGTGCCAGCAGTGGACAGAATGGCTACGAGCAGTACTTC. This codes for CASSGQNGYEQYF.

The chain uses TRBV5-1 and TRBJ1-2, with D possibly being TRBD1 (5 bases). V gave up 2 bases and J gave up 6 bases, with 11 bases separating them. This CDR3 is built from 13 residues. Per germline, CDR1 SGHRS and CDR2 YFSETQ. DNA of the CDR3: TGCGCCAGCAGCTTCGGAGGGGAAAATGGCTACACCTTC. Translating it yields CASSFGGENGYTF.

The chain couples TRBV2 to TRBJ2-3, with no clear D. In germline, CDR1 is SNHLY, CDR2 FYNNEI. The CDR3 is 14 residues long. V lost 5 bases and J lost 3, with 12 bases in between. The CDR3 bases are TGTGCCAGCAGTAGAACTCTCCGAACAGATACGCAGTATTTT. Its protein product is CASSRTLRTDTQYF.

J is TRBJ1-4 and V is TRBV7-7, with TRBD1 as a possible D gene (5 bases). CDR3 size: 13 residues. Trimming took 3 bases from V and 8 from J, leaving 10 bases between them. Germline V gene data show CDR1 as SSHAT and CDR2 as FNYEAQ (reference sequence). CDR3 bases: TGTGCCAGCAGCTTCGACCGGGGGGAAAAACTGTTTTTT. Residues: CASSFDRGEKLFF.

This rearrangement joins TRBV7-2 to TRBJ2-1; D may be TRBD2 (5 bases). CDR3 length equals 15 residues. V shed 5 bases and J shed 1 base, with 12 bases lying between them. CDR1 is SGHTA and CDR2 is FQGNSA in the germline V gene. The CDR3 spells CASSAGKWSYNEQFF. The CDR3 DNA reads TGTGCCAGCAGCGCGGGTAAGTGGTCCTACAATGAGCAGTTCTTC. Supplemented by reference TRBV7-2 and TRBJ2-1, the full variable domain reads GAGVSQSPSNKVTEKGKDVELRCDPISGHTALYWYRQSLGQGLEFLIYFQGNSAPDKSGLPSDRFSAERTGGSVSTLTIQRTQQEDSAVYLCASSAGKWSYNEQFFGPGTRLTVL.

The chain employs TRBV10-2 and TRBJ2-6, with 9 positions matching TRBD1. Per the germline V gene, CDR1 is WSHSY and CDR2 is SAAADI. Trimming at V came to 4 bases and at J to 4 bases, leaving 11 bases not matched to a gene. The CDR3 consists of 18 residues. CDR3 sequence reads: CASSASPGQGPGANVLTF. The CDR3 nucleotides read TGCGCCAGCAGTGCGTCTCCGGGACAGGGTCCCGGGGCCAACGTCCTGACTTTC.

The CDR3 loop is CASSADRRRGYTF. For the CDR3, the DNA is TGTGCCAGCAGCGCGGACAGGAGGCGAGGCTACACCTTC. The chain joins TRBV7-2 to TRBJ1-2; 7 bases fit TRBD1. Germline V gene sequence: CDR1 SGHTA, CDR2 FQGNSA. The trim removed 5 bases at V and 8 bases at J, leaving 8 bases unmatched. CDR3 size: 13 residues.

Notes on this clone: Other nucleotide sequences in the sample specify the same CDR3. The V gene is TRBV9, the J gene TRBJ1-1, with D maybe TRBD1 (6 bases). The CDR3 is made up of 12 amino acids. V lost 0 bases and J 10 bases, leaving 10 bases between the germline ends. Germline CDR1 is SGDLS and CDR2 is YYNGEE. CDR3 residues: CASSVVGGSAFF. In nucleotides, the CDR3 is TGTGCCAGCAGCGTAGTTGGGGGCTCAGCTTTCTTT. The full variable domain, with the rest looked up from reference TRBV9 and TRBJ1-1, is DSGVTQTPKHLITATGQRVTLRCSPRSGDLSVYWYQQSLDQGLQFLIQYYNGEERAKGNILERFSAQQFPDLHSELNLSSLELGDSALYFCASSVVGGSAFFGQGTRLTVV.

This clone occurred a few times. V usage is TRBV10-3 and J usage is TRBJ1-4, with D tentatively TRBD1 (6 bases). The germline V gene has CDR1 ENHRY and CDR2 SYGVKD. The germline V and J ends were trimmed by 5 bases and 5 bases, with 12 bases remaining between them. The CDR3 length is 14 residues. The DNA for the CDR3 is TGTGCCATCAGTTCCCAGGGGATAAATGAAAAACTGTTTTTT. This encodes CAISSQGINEKLFF.

As regards this clone: Other DNA sequences within the sample encode an identical CDR3. The gene calls are TRBV5-1 and TRBJ2-7; no reliable D call. This CDR3 region has 12 residues. Per germline, CDR1 SGHRS and CDR2 YFSETQ. V was cut by 0 bases and J by 0 bases, with 1 base left in between. The CDR3 loop reads CASSLVSYEQYF. The CDR3 DNA sequence: TGCGCCAGCAGCTTGGTCTCCTACGAGCAGTACTTC.

This clone was observed many times. The chain employs TRBV5-1 and TRBJ2-2; D call uncertain. This CDR3 has 13 amino acids. V shed 4 bases and J shed 0 bases, with 4 bases lying between them. Germline CDR1 SGHRS, CDR2 YFSETQ. The DNA for the CDR3 is TGCGCCAGCAGCGCTTCGAACACCGGGGAGCTGTTTTTT. It yields the protein CASSASNTGELFF.

The chain combines TRBV5-5 with TRBJ1-5, with no clear D. This CDR3 contains 14 residues. The germline V and J ends were trimmed by 0 bases and 5 bases, with 9 bases remaining between them. The germline V gene encodes CDR1 SGHKS and CDR2 YYEKEE (reference sequence). In DNA, the CDR3 is TGTGCCAGCAGCTTGGTACGGACTGATCAGCCCCAGCATTTT. Protein: CASSLVRTDQPQHF.

This clone has just one count. The V gene is TRBV30, the J gene TRBJ2-7, with 8 positions matching TRBD2. Germline CDR1 reads GTSNPN; CDR2 reads SVGIG (reference sequence). The CDR3 runs 13 residues. V lost 0 bases to trimming and J lost 9 bases; unmatched junction nucleotides: 7. The CDR3 DNA reads TGTGCCTGGAGTGTAGCGGGAGCTCAGGGGCAGTACTTC. Translation gives CAWSVAGAQGQYF.

The chain uses TRBV5-1 and TRBJ2-1, with 12 positions matching TRBD2. Germline V gene data show CDR1 as SGHRS and CDR2 as YFSETQ. V lost 6 bases to trimming and J lost 3 bases; unmatched junction nucleotides: 1. The CDR3 contains 14 residues. The CDR3 DNA is TGCGCCAGCAAGACTAGCGGGAGCTACAATGAGCAGTTCTTC. Its translation is CASKTSGSYNEQFF. The full variable domain, with the rest looked up from reference TRBV5-1 and TRBJ2-1, is KAGVTQTPRYLIKTRGQQVTLSCSPISGHRSVSWYQQTPGQGLQFLFEYFSETQRNKGNFPGRFSGRQFSNSRSEMNVSTLELGDSALYLCASKTSGSYNEQFFGPGTRLTVL.

The chain couples TRBV29-1 to TRBJ2-5, with D unresolved. This CDR3 region has 13 residues. CDR1 is SQVTM and CDR2 is ANQGSEA in the germline V gene. Trimming took off 4 bases at V and 3 bases at J, with 12 bases between the two ends. The CDR3 DNA reads as TGCAGCGTTGCCGACGTAGGGAAAGAGACCCAGTACTTC. As protein: CSVADVGKETQYF.

The chain links TRBV5-1 to TRBJ2-6; the D is unclear. CDR1 and CDR2 (germline): SGHRS, YFSETQ. Trimming removed 4 bases at V and 0 bases at J, with 5 bases between. The CDR3 consists of 14 residues. CDR3 coding DNA: TGCGCCAGCAGCGAGAACTCTGGGGCCAACGTCCTGACTTTC. This codes for CASSENSGANVLTF. The complete variable domain, with remaining parts taken from reference TRBV5-1 and TRBJ2-6, reads KAGVTQTPRYLIKTRGQQVTLSCSPISGHRSVSWYQQTPGQGLQFLFEYFSETQRNKGNFPGRFSGRQFSNSRSEMNVSTLELGDSALYLCASSENSGANVLTFGAGSRLTVL.

In its sample, this clone was seen a few times. A much larger clone differs from this one at a single base, so this may be a read error. This same CDR3 is encoded by further DNA sequences in the sample. The chain carries TRBV7-8 and TRBJ1-5; D is ambiguous. This CDR3 contains 12 residues. Per the germline V gene, CDR1 is SGHVS and CDR2 is FQNEAQ. Trimming took 5 bases from V and 4 from J, leaving 6 bases between them. CDR3 nucleotides: TGTGCCAGCAGCCCGACTAATCAGCCCCAGCATTTT. It encodes CASSPTNQPQHF.

The chain joins TRBV14 to TRBJ2-1; 9 bases match TRBD1. V shed 2 bases, J shed 8 bases, and the junction held 4 bases outside the gene matches. Germline V lookup: CDR1 SGHDN, CDR2 FVKESK. The CDR3 totals 14 residues. The CDR3 spells CASSQWDRDYEQFF. As DNA, the CDR3 is TGTGCCAGCAGCCAATGGGACAGGGACTATGAGCAGTTCTTC.

The chain joins TRBV7-3 to TRBJ2-1; D not certain. Germline values: CDR1 SGHTA, CDR2 FQGTGA. With 0 bases removed from V and 9 bases from J, the gap between germline ends came to 6 bases. CDR3 length equals 12 residues. CDR3 sequence: CASSLTPGEQFF. The CDR3 DNA is TGTGCCAGCAGCTTAACCCCCGGTGAGCAGTTCTTC.

This clone was seen once. The genes are TRBV30 and TRBJ2-2, with 11 bases lining up with TRBD1. Per germline, CDR1 GTSNPN and CDR2 SVGIG (reference sequence). This CDR3 region has 12 residues. V dropped 8 bases and J dropped 6; count of bases not matched to a gene: 2. The CDR3 protein is CARDRGAGELFF. The CDR3 nucleotides read TGTGCCAGGGACAGGGGGGCCGGGGAGCTGTTTTTT.